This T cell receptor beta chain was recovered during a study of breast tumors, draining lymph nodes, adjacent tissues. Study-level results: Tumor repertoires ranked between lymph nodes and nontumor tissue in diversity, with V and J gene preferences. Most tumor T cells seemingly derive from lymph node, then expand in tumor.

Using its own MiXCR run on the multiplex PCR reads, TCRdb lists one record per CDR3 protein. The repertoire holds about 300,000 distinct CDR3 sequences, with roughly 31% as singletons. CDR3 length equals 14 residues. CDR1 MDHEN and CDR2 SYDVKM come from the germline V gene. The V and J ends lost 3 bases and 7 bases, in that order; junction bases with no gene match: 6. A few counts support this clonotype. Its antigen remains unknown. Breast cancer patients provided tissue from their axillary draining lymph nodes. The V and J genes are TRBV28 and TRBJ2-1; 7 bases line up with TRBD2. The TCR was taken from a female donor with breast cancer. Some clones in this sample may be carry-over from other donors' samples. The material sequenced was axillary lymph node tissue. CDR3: CASSFLTSVNEQFF. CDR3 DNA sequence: TGTGCCAGCAGTTTTCTCACTAGCGTGAATGAGCAGTTCTTC.